These T cell receptor beta chains were read from a single sample in a study of blood T cell repertoires in COVID-19. Clones were sequenced by immunoSEQ multiplex PCR, and TCRdb holds only the in-frame ones, with some missing. The sample lists over 95,000 clones, approximately 91% occurring once. The sequenced sample consisted of peripheral blood. The receptors were gathered from a woman between 65 and 79 years old who had recovered from COVID-19. Each CDR3 is given with its conserved first and last residue. D genes are given only for firm matches. Expanded clones get a size class; other rows say once, few or many, or leave the size out.

d_call,v_call,clone_size,j_call,cdr3_nt,cdr3_aa
TRBD2,TRBV7-9,NA,TRBJ2-5,TGTGCCAGCAGCTTGTGGTCTAGCGGGACCCAAGAGACCCAGTACTTC,CASSLWSSGTQETQYF
NA,TRBV7-2,NA,TRBJ2-2,TGTGCCAGCAGCTCGCAGGGTGCCGGGGAGCTGTTTTTT,CASSSQGAGELFF
NA,TRBV6-4,once,TRBJ1-3,TGTGCCAGCGGGTACCGGGCAGGGTCTGGAAACACCATATATTTT,CASGYRAGSGNTIYF
TRBD2,TRBV7-9,NA,TRBJ2-2,TGTGCCAGCAGCTTAGCAGCGGGAGGCCCCACCGGGGAGCTGTTTTTT,CASSLAAGGPTGELFF
NA,TRBV6-1,NA,TRBJ1-5,TGTGCCAGCAGTGAAGGCACCTGGGCGCAGCATTTT,CASSEGTWAQHF
TRBD2,TRBV7-3,NA,TRBJ2-2,TGTGCCAGCAGCCCTAGCGGGAGGTGGACCGGGGAGCTGTTTTTT,CASSPSGRWTGELFF
NA,TRBV7-9,few,TRBJ1-6,TGTGCCAGCAGCTTAGGGACAGTGATTAATTCACCCCTCCACTTT,CASSLGTVINSPLHF
NA,TRBV4-3,NA,TRBJ2-2,TGCGCCAGCCGAAGGGGGGGGGCGAATGGTCCCGGGGAGCTGTTTTTT,CASRRGGANGPGELFF
NA,TRBV28,NA,TRBJ2-7,TGTGCCAGCAACCGTAGGGGAGGTGCCTACGAGCAGTACTTC,CASNRRGGAYEQYF
NA,TRBV3-1/TRBV3-2,NA,TRBJ2-7,TGTGCCAGCAGCCAAGAACTTGAGCTACTGGACGAGCAGTACTTC,CASSQELELLDEQYF
NA,TRBV7-9,NA,TRBJ1-1,TGTGCCAGCAGCTTAGTTCAGGGGAGGGGGAATGAAGCTTTCTTT,CASSLVQGRGNEAFF
TRBD2,TRBV9,NA,TRBJ2-2,TGTGCCAGCAGCGTAGCCAGACTAGCATCCGGGGAGCTGTTTTTT,CASSVARLASGELFF
TRBD1,TRBV2,NA,TRBJ2-1,TGTGCCAGCAGTAGAGAAGGGACAGGGGGCAATGAGCAGTTCTTC,CASSREGTGGNEQFF
TRBD1,TRBV30,once,TRBJ1-1,TGTGCCTGGAGTGTATACCCGGGACAGGCTGAAGCTTTCTTT,CAWSVYPGQAEAFF
NA,TRBV5-8,NA,TRBJ2-7,TGTGCCAGCAGAGGGGGCCGGGACTTCACCTACGAGCAGTACTTC,CASRGGRDFTYEQYF
TRBD2,TRBV6-5,NA,TRBJ2-4,TGTGCCAGCAGTACCCGGGGGGGGGCCAAAAACATTCAGTACTTC,CASSTRGGAKNIQYF
NA,TRBV5-4,NA,TRBJ2-3,TGTGCCAGCAGCTTGGTAGTTGATCGGACAGATACGCAGTATTTT,CASSLVVDRTDTQYF
NA,TRBV5-1,NA,TRBJ1-2,TGCGCCAGCAGCTTGGAGTCAGTAAACTATGGCTACACCTTC,CASSLESVNYGYTF
NA,TRBV19,NA,TRBJ2-2,TGTGCCAGCCTAATGGGACAAGGCTACACCGGGGAGCTGTTTTTT,CASLMGQGYTGELFF
NA,TRBV5-6,NA,TRBJ1-6,TGTGCCAGCAGCCCGGGCCTCCGGGACAACCTGTATAATTCACCCCTCCACTTT,CASSPGLRDNLYNSPLHF
TRBD1,TRBV9,NA,TRBJ2-7,TGTGCCAGCAGCGTGTCCGGGACAGGAGGCTACGAGCAGTACTTC,CASSVSGTGGYEQYF
TRBD1,TRBV10-3,NA,TRBJ1-4,TGTGCCATCAGTGAGCAGGGGGCGAACGAAAAACTGTTTTTT,CAISEQGANEKLFF
NA,TRBV29-1,NA,TRBJ2-2,TGCAGCGTTGAAGTCAGGTCAGGAAAGACCGGGGAGCTGTTTTTT,CSVEVRSGKTGELFF